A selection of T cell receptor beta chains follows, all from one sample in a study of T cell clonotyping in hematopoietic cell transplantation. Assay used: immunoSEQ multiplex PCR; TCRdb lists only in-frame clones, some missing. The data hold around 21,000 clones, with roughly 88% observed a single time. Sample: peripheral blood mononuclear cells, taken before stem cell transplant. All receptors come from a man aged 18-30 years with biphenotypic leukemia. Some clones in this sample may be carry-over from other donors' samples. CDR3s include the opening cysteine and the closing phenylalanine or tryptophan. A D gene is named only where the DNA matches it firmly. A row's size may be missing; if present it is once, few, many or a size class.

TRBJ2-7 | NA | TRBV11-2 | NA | TGTGCCAGCACCACGTATCTCGACCGGGGTGAGCAGTACTTC | CASTTYLDRGEQYF
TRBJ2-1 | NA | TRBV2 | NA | TGTGCCAGCAGTGTGGGGGGGGCTGGCAATGAGCAGTTCTTC | CASSVGGAGNEQFF
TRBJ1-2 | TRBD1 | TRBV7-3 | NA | TGTGCCAGCAGCCAACAGGGGAACTATGGCTACACCTTC | CASSQQGNYGYTF
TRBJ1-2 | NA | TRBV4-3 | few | TGCGCCAGCAGCCAAGAGGGCCGCGTAGGCTACACCTTC | CASSQEGRVGYTF
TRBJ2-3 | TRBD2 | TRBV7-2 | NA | TGTGCCAGCAGCCCGCGACTAGCGGGGGACGGCACAGATACGCAGTATTTT | CASSPRLAGDGTDTQYF
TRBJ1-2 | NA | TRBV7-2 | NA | TGTGCCAGCAGCTTACGGAATGGCTACACCTTC | CASSLRNGYTF
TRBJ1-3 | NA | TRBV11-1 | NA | TGTGCCAGCAGGAGGGGACCTTCTGGAAACACCATATATTTT | CASRRGPSGNTIYF
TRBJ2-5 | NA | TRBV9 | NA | TGTGCCAGCAGCGTATGGCAGGGAGTCCAAGAGACCCAGTACTTC | CASSVWQGVQETQYF
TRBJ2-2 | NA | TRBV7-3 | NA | TGTGCCAGCAGCACCAGCGGCGGGGAGCTGTTTTTT | CASSTSGGELFF
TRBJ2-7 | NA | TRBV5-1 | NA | TGCGCCAGCAGCGCTGACTACGAGCAGTACTTC | CASSADYEQYF
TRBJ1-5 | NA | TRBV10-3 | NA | TGTGCCATCAGCCGAACGTCAGATAGCAATCAGCCCCAGCATTTT | CAISRTSDSNQPQHF
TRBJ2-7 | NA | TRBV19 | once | TGTGCCAGTAGTATTCGGGGAGACGAGCAGTACTTC | CASSIRGDEQYF
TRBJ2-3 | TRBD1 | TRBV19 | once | TGTGCCAGCACAATCGACAGGGGAACCACAGATACGCAGTATTTT | CASTIDRGTTDTQYF
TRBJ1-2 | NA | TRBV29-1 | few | TGCAGCGTTGAATTGGGACCGGACTATGGCTACACCTTC | CSVELGPDYGYTF
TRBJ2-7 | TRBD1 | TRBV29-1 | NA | TGCAGCGTTGAAGGACAGGGCATCTACGAGCAGTACTTC | CSVEGQGIYEQYF
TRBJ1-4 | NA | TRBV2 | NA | TGTGCCACCCTGCCGGGGACGGTTAATGAAAAACTGTTTTTT | CATLPGTVNEKLFF
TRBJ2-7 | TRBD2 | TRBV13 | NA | TGTGCCAGCAGTTTCGGGAGGGCCTACGAGCAGTACTTC | CASSFGRAYEQYF
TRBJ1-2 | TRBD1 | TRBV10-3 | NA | TGTGCCATCAGCCCTCCCGGGACAGGGTTTGGCTACACCTTC | CAISPPGTGFGYTF
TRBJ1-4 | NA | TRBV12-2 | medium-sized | TGTGCAAGTCGCCTAGATGCCCGAAAGGGGCTAGCTAATGAAAAACTGTTTTTT | CASRLDARKGLANEKLFF
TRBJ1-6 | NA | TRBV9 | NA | TGTGCCAGCAGCGAGGAGGCCCGGGGGAATTCACCCCTCCACTTT | CASSEEARGNSPLHF
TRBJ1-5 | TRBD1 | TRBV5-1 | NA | TGCGCCAGCAGCTTGGAGACAGGGTGGGACTGTCGGTATAGCAATCAGCCCCAGCATTTT | CASSLETGWDCRYSNQPQHF
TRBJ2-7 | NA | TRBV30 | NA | TGTGCCTGGAGTGGGGGGGCCCACGAGCAGTACTTC | CAWSGGAHEQYF
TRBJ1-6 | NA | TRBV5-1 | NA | TGCGCCAGCAGCCGCTCTAGTCTTCATAATTCACCCCTCCACTTT | CASSRSSLHNSPLHF
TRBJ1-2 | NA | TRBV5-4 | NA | TGTGCCAGCAGCCCAGGGGTGGTTAACTATGGCTACACCTTC | CASSPGVVNYGYTF
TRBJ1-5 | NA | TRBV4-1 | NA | TGCGCCAGCAGCCCCAGCACAGTACGCAATCAGCCCCAGCATTTT | CASSPSTVRNQPQHF
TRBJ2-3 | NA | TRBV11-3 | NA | TGTGCCAGCAGCCCCTTAGCGGCTAGCACAGATACGCAGTATTTT | CASSPLAASTDTQYF
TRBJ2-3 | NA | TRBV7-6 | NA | TGTGCCAGCAGCCCTTCCGTAGATACGCAGTATTTT | CASSPSVDTQYF
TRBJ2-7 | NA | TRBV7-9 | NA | TGTGCCAGCACCCGAGGGAAGTCCCCCTACGAGCAGTACTTC | CASTRGKSPYEQYF
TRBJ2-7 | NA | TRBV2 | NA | TGTGCCAGCAGAGATACCGGGACAACCTACGAGCAGTACTTC | CASRDTGTTYEQYF
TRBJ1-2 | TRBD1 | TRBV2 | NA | TGTGCCAGCAGCCGGACAGGAGGGGGTTGGGAAGGCTACACCTTC | CASSRTGGGWEGYTF
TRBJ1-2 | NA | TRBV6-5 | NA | TGTGCCAGCAGTTACATGAGACAGGCGAACTATGGCTACACCTTC | CASSYMRQANYGYTF
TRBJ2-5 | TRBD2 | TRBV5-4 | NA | TGTGCCAGCAGCTTGGGCGGGAGGGGTCGAGAAGAGACCCAGTACTTC | CASSLGGRGREETQYF
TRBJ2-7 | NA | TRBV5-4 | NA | TGTGCCAGCAGCTTGGCATTGGGGGGTTACGAGCAGTACTTC | CASSLALGGYEQYF
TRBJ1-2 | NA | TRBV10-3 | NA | TGTGCCATCAGTGAACGGCAAGGGGCCTCTAACTATGGCTACACCTTC | CAISERQGASNYGYTF
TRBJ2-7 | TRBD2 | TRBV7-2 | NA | TGTGCCAGCAGCTTAGCGGCTAGCGGGAGAGCGGGGGAGCAGTACTTC | CASSLAASGRAGEQYF
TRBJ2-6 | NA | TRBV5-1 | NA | TGCGCCAGCAGCGCCGGGGCCTCCGGGGCCAACGTCCTGACTTTC | CASSAGASGANVLTF
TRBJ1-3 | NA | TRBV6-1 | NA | TGTGCCAGCAGTCCTTTGACGGCCTCTGGAAACACCATATATTTT | CASSPLTASGNTIYF
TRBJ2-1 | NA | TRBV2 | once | TGTGCCAGCAGTGAAGGAGAAGGCTTCGTGAACAATGAGCAGTTCTTC | CASSEGEGFVNNEQFF
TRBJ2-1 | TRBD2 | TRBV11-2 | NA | TGTGCCAGCAGCTTAGATTGGAGCGGGGCCTACAATGAGCAGTTCTTC | CASSLDWSGAYNEQFF
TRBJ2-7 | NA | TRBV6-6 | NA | TGTGCCAGCAGTGTTCCCTTATCCTACGAGCAGTACTTC | CASSVPLSYEQYF
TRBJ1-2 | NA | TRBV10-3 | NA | TGTGCCATCACCGAAGGCTCCAACTATGGCTACACCTTC | CAITEGSNYGYTF
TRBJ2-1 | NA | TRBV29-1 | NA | TGCAGCGTTGAACCGAGGGTAGAGTACAATGAGCAGTTCTTC | CSVEPRVEYNEQFF
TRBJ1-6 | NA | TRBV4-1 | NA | TGCGCCAGCAGCCAAGTAGGAAAGGGGTCCTATAATTCACCCCTCCACTTT | CASSQVGKGSYNSPLHF
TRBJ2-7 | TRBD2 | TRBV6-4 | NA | TGTGCCAGCAGTTTGGAGCGGGAAGGGGAGCAGTACTTC | CASSLEREGEQYF
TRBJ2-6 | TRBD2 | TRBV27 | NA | TGTGCCAGCAGTTTCTACTACGGACTAGCGGGGAGCTCTGGGGCCAACGTCCTGACTTTC | CASSFYYGLAGSSGANVLTF
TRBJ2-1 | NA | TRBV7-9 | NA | TGTGCCAGCAGCTTTGGCAATGAGCAGTTCTTC | CASSFGNEQFF
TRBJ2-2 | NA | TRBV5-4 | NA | TGTGCCAGCAGTCGGGCCCCCATTCTAACCACCGGGGAGCTGTTTTTT | CASSRAPILTTGELFF
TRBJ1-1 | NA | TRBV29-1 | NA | TGCAGCGTCGCCCGGGGGCGGGACACTGAAGCTTTCTTT | CSVARGRDTEAFF
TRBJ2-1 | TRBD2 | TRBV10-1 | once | TGCGCCAGCAGTGAGCGTCTAGCGGGACTAAATGAGCAGTTCTTC | CASSERLAGLNEQFF
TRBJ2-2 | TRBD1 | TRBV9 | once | TGTGCCAGCGCTCGTCTTGGAGGGACAGGGAATACCGGGGAGCTGTTTTTT | CASARLGGTGNTGELFF
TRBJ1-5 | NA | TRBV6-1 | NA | TGTGCCAGCAGCCGAGGAGCGCGGGGCAATCAGCCCCAGCATTTT | CASSRGARGNQPQHF
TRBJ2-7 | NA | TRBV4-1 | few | TGCGCCAGCAGCACGCTCCTCCGGGACACCGGAACCTACGAGCAGTACTTC | CASSTLLRDTGTYEQYF
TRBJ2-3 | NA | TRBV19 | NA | TGTGCCAGTAGTATAGACCTAGGTGTTTCAGATACGCAGTATTTT | CASSIDLGVSDTQYF
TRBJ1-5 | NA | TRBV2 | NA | TGTGCCAGCGGATACTCACCCGATCAGGCACAGCCCCAGCATTTT | CASGYSPDQAQPQHF
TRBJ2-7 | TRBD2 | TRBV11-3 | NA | TGTGCCAGCAACATAGCGGGAGGGTCCTACGAGCAGTACTTC | CASNIAGGSYEQYF
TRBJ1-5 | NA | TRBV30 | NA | TGTGCCTGGTCGACAGGAAATAGCAATCAGCCCCAGCATTTT | CAWSTGNSNQPQHF
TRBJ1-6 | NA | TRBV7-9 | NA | TGTGCCAGCGGGAGTTCCTTAAATTCACCCCTCCACTTT | CASGSSLNSPLHF
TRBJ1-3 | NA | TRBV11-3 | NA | TGTGCCAGCAGCTTACTACGGGGCTCTGGAAACACCATATATTTT | CASSLLRGSGNTIYF
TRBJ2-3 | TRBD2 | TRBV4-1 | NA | TGCGCCAGCAGCCCAGGAGGCGGGAGGGCAAGGGATACGCAGTATTTT | CASSPGGGRARDTQYF